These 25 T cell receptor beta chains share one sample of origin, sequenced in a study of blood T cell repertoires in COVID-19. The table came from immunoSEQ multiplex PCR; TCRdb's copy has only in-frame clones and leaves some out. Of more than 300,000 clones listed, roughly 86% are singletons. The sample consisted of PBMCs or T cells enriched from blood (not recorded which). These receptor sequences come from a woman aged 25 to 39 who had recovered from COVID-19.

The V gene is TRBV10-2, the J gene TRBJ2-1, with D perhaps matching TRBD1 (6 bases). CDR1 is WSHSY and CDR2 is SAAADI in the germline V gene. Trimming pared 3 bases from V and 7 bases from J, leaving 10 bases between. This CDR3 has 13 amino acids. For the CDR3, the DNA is TGCGCCAGCAGTGAACAGGGTGGAAATGAGCAGTTCTTC. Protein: CASSEQGGNEQFF.

In DNA form, the CDR3 reads TGCGCCAGCAGCTTGGACAGGGCCGGGTATGGCTACACCTTC. It translates to CASSLDRAGYGYTF. The rearrangement joins TRBV5-1 to TRBJ1-2; the D gene is possibly TRBD1 (6 bases). The CDR3 is 14 residues long. CDR1 SGHRS and CDR2 YFSETQ come from the germline V gene. V was shortened by 0 bases and J by 5 bases, with 11 bases between the two germline ends.

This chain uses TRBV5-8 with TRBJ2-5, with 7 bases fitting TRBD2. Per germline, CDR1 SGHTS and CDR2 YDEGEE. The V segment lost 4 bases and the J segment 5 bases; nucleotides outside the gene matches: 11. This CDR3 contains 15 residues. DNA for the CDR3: TGTGCCAGCAGCCTGATCGGGAGCGGGACGGAGACCCAGTACTTC. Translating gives CASSLIGSGTETQYF.

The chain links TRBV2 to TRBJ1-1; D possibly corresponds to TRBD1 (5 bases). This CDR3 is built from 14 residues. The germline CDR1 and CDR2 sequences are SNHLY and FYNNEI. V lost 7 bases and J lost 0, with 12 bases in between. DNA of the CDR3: TGTGCCAGCAACGGGGGTACCCTGAACACTGAAGCTTTCTTT. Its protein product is CASNGGTLNTEAFF.

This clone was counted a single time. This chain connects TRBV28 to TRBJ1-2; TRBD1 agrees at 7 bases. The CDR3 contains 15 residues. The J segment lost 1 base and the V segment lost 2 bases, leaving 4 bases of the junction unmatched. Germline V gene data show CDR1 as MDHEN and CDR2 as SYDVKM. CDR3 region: CASSLRGPVNYGYTF. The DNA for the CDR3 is TGTGCCAGCAGTTTAAGGGGGCCGGTTAACTATGGCTACACCTTC.

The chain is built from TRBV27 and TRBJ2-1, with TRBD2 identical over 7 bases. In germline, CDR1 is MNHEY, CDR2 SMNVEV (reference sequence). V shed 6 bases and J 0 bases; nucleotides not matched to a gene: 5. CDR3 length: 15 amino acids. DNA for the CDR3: TGTGCCAGCAGCAACGGGAGGAGCTCCTACAATGAGCAGTTCTTC. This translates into CASSNGRSSYNEQFF.

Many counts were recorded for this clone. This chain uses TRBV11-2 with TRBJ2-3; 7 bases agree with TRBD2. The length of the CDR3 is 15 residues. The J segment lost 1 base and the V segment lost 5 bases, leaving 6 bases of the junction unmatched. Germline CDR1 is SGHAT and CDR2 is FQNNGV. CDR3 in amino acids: CASSVSGRGTDTQYF. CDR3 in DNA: TGTGCCAGCAGCGTTAGCGGGCGGGGCACAGATACGCAGTATTTT.

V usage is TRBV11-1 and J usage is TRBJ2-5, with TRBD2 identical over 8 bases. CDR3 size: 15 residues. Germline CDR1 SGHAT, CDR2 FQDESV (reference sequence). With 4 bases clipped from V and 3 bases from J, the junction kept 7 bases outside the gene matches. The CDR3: CASSSTPGLEETQYF. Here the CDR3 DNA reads TGTGCCAGCAGCTCAACTCCGGGACTAGAAGAGACCCAGTACTTC.

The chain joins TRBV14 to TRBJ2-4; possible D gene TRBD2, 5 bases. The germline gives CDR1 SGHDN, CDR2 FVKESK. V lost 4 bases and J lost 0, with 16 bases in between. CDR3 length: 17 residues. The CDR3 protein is CASSRSPSLLAKNIQYF. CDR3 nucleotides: TGTGCCAGCAGCCGGAGTCCTAGCCTACTAGCCAAAAACATTCAGTACTTC.

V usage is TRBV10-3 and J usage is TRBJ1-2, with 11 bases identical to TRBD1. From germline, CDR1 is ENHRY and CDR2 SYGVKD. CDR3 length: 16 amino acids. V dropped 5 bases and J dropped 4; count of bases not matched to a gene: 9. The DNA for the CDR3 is TGTGCCATCAGTACCGGGACAGGGGGTTTCGGCTATGGCTACACCTTC. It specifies CAISTGTGGFGYGYTF.

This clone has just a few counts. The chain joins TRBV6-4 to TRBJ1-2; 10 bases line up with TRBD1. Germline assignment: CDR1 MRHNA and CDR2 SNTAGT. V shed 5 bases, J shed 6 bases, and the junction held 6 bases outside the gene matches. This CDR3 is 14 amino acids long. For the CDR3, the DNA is TGTGCCAGCAGTCCGGGACAGGGGATAGATGGCTACACCTTC. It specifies CASSPGQGIDGYTF.

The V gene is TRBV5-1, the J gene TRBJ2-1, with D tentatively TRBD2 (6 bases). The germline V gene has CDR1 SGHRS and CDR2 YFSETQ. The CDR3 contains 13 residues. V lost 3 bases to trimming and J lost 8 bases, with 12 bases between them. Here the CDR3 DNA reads TGCGCCAGCAGCTCAGACGGGGGAGATGAGCAGTTCTTC. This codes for CASSSDGGDEQFF.

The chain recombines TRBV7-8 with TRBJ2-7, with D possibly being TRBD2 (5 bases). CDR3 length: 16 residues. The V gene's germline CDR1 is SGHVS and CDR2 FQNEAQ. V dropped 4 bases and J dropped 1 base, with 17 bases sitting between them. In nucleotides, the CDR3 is TGTGCCAGCAGCTCTGGAGGAGGAGGTTTTTCCTACGAGCAGTACTTC. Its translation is CASSSGGGGFSYEQYF.

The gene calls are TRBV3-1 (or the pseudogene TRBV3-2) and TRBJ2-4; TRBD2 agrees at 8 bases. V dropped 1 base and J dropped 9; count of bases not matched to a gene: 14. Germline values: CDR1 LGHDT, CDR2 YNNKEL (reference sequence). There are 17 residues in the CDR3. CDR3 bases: TGTGCCAGCAGCCAAGGGTCGGGAGGGGACGCGTTTGTCATTCAGTACTTC. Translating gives CASSQGSGGDAFVIQYF.

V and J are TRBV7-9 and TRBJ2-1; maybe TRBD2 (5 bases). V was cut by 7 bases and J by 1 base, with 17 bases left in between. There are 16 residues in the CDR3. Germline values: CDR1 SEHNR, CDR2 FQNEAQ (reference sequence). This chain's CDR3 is CASTLTPSGSYNEQFF. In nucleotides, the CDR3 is TGTGCCAGCACCCTGACTCCTTCGGGATCCTACAATGAGCAGTTCTTC.

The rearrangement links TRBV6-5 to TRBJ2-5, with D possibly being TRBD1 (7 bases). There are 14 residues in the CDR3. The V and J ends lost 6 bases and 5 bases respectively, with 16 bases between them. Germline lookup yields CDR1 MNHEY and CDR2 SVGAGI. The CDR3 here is CASSATGRTETQYF. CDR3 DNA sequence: TGTGCCAGCAGCGCGACAGGGAGGACGGAGACCCAGTACTTC.

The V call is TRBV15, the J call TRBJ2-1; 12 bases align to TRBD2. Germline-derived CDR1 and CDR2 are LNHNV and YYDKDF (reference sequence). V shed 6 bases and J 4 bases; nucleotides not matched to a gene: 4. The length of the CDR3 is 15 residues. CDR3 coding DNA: TGTGCCACCAGGACTAGCGGGAGTTCGTACAATGAGCAGTTCTTC. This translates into CATRTSGSSYNEQFF.

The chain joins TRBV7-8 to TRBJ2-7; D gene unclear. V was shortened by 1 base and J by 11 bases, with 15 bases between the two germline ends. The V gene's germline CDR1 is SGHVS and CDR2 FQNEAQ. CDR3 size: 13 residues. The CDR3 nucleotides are TGTGCCAGCAGCTTAGACCTACAGCCCCCTGAGTACTTC. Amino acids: CASSLDLQPPEYF.

The CDR3 is CASSWGLANEQFF. The CDR3 DNA is TGTGCCAGCAGCTGGGGCTTAGCCAATGAGCAGTTCTTC. This chain uses TRBV5-5 with TRBJ2-1; TRBD1 is a possible D gene (5 bases). The CDR3 has 13 residues. Between the trimmed V and J ends, which lost 3 bases and 6 bases, there was a span of 10 bases. The germline V gene encodes CDR1 SGHKS and CDR2 YYEKEE (reference sequence).

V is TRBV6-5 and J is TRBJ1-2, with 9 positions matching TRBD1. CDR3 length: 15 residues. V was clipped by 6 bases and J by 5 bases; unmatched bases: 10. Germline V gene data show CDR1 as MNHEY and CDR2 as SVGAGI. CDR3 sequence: CASRVRDREFYGYTF. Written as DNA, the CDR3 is TGTGCCAGCAGGGTCCGGGACAGGGAATTTTATGGCTACACCTTC.

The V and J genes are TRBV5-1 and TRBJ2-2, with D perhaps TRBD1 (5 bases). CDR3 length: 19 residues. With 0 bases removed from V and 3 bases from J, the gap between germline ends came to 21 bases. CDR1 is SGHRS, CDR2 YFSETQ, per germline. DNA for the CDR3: TGCGCCAGCAGCTTGGGGGGCAGTCTTGGACGGAGATACACCGGGGAGCTGTTTTTT. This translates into CASSLGGSLGRRYTGELFF.

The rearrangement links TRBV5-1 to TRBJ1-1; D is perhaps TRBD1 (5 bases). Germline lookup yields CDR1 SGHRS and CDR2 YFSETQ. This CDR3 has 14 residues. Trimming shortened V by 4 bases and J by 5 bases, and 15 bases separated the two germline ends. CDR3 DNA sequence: TGCGCCAGCAGCCCGGAGGGGTTAGGGACTGAAGCTTTCTTT. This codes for CASSPEGLGTEAFF.

The CDR3 reads CASSLTREGAYGYTF. The CDR3 bases are TGTGCCAGCAGTTTAACCAGGGAGGGTGCCTATGGCTACACCTTC. The rearrangement uses TRBV27 and TRBJ1-2; D is possibly TRBD1 (5 bases). The CDR3 runs 15 residues. Germline values: CDR1 MNHEY, CDR2 SMNVEV (reference sequence). The V end was cut by 2 bases, the J end by 4 bases, with 14 bases between.

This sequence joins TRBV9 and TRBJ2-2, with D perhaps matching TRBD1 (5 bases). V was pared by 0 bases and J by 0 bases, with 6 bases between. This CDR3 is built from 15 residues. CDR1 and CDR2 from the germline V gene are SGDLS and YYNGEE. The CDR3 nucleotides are TGTGCCAGCAGCGTAGGGACAACGAACACCGGGGAGCTGTTTTTT. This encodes CASSVGTTNTGELFF. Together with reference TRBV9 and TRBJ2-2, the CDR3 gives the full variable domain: DSGVTQTPKHLITATGQRVTLRCSPRSGDLSVYWYQQSLDQGLQFLIQYYNGEERAKGNILERFSAQQFPDLHSELNLSSLELGDSALYFCASSVGTTNTGELFFGEGSRLTVL.

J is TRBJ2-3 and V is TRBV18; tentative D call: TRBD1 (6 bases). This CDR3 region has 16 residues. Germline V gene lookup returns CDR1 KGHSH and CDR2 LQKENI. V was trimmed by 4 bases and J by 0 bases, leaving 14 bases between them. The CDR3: CASSRSRTESTDTQYF. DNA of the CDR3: TGTGCCAGCTCACGCAGCCGGACAGAGAGCACAGATACGCAGTATTTT.